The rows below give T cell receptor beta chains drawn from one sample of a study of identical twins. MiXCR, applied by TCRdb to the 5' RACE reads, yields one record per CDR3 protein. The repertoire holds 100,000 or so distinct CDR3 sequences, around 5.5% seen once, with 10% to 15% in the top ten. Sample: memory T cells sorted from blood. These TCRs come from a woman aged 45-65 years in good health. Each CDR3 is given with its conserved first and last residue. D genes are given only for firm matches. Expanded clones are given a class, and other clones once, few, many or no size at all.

cdr3_nt: TGTGCCAGCAGCCAAGCAGGGACAACAGATACGCAGTATTTT
cdr3_aa: CASSQAGTTDTQYF
clone_size: many
v_call: TRBV4-2
j_call: TRBJ2-3
d_call: .

cdr3_nt: TGTGCCAGCAGTTACTCGATCGGGACCGGAGATACGCAGTATTTT
cdr3_aa: CASSYSIGTGDTQYF
clone_size: few
v_call: TRBV6-5
j_call: TRBJ2-3
d_call: .

cdr3_nt: TGTGCCAGCAGCTTGTCCCCAGGGGTCACTGAAGCTTTCTTT
cdr3_aa: CASSLSPGVTEAFF
clone_size: many
v_call: TRBV11-2
j_call: TRBJ1-1
d_call: .

cdr3_nt: TGCGCCAGCAGCTCCCTACTCAGGAAAGGGCCGGGGGAGCTGTTTTTT
cdr3_aa: CASSSLLRKGPGELFF
clone_size: .
v_call: TRBV5-1
j_call: TRBJ2-2
d_call: .

cdr3_nt: TGTGCCAGCTCACCACGCTCGAGGTCAGATACGCAGTATTTT
cdr3_aa: CASSPRSRSDTQYF
clone_size: many
v_call: TRBV18
j_call: TRBJ2-3
d_call: .

cdr3_nt: TGTGCCAGCAGCGTCGGTCTAGTTAATGAGCAGTTCTTC
cdr3_aa: CASSVGLVNEQFF
clone_size: .
v_call: TRBV9
j_call: TRBJ2-1
d_call: .

cdr3_nt: TGTGCCAGCAGTTTGACAGAGCGCTACGAGCAGTACTTC
cdr3_aa: CASSLTERYEQYF
clone_size: few
v_call: TRBV27
j_call: TRBJ2-7
d_call: .

cdr3_nt: TGTGCCAGCAGTTACTCCGGGCTAGTGGGCAATGAGCAGTTCTTC
cdr3_aa: CASSYSGLVGNEQFF
clone_size: many
v_call: TRBV6-5
j_call: TRBJ2-1
d_call: .

cdr3_nt: TGTGCCAGCAGCTTGGATCCAGGGTCGGGAACTAATGAAAAACTGTTTTTT
cdr3_aa: CASSLDPGSGTNEKLFF
clone_size: many
v_call: TRBV5-6
j_call: TRBJ1-4
d_call: .

cdr3_nt: TGTGCCAGCAGCCAGACCAGGAGCGAGCAGTACTTC
cdr3_aa: CASSQTRSEQYF
clone_size: .
v_call: TRBV6-2/TRBV6-3
j_call: TRBJ2-7
d_call: .

cdr3_nt: TGCAGTGCTAGAGATGTTAGCGAGGGCGAGACCCAGTACTTC
cdr3_aa: CSARDVSEGETQYF
clone_size: few
v_call: TRBV20-1
j_call: TRBJ2-5
d_call: .

cdr3_nt: TGCAGTGCTAGAGGTAGCGGGAGTCATACGCAGTATTTT
cdr3_aa: CSARGSGSHTQYF
clone_size: few
v_call: TRBV20-1
j_call: TRBJ2-3
d_call: TRBD2

cdr3_nt: TGCGCCAGCAGCCACCCCTCGCGCGGTACTTCTAACTATGGCTACACCTTC
cdr3_aa: CASSHPSRGTSNYGYTF
clone_size: many
v_call: TRBV5-1
j_call: TRBJ1-2
d_call: .

cdr3_nt: TGTGCCACCAGTGCTCCCGTGGGCCCCTACCAGCCGGATACGCAGTATTTT
cdr3_aa: CATSAPVGPYQPDTQYF
clone_size: many
v_call: TRBV24-1
j_call: TRBJ2-3
d_call: .

cdr3_nt: TGTGCTAGCAGCTTGGGAGGGGCCAAAAACATTCAGTACTTC
cdr3_aa: CASSLGGAKNIQYF
clone_size: few
v_call: TRBV12-5
j_call: TRBJ2-4
d_call: TRBD2

cdr3_nt: TGCAGTGCTAGAGACTTGGCGGGACTCTACGAGCAGTACTTC
cdr3_aa: CSARDLAGLYEQYF
clone_size: few
v_call: TRBV20-1
j_call: TRBJ2-7
d_call: .